This is a list of T cell receptor beta chains from one sample in a study of blood T cell repertoires in COVID-19. Repertoires were generated with immunoSEQ multiplex PCR, while TCRdb's copy carries only in-frame clones and drops some. The sample records 380,000 or so clones, around 87% being singletons. The sequenced sample was PBMCs or T cells enriched from blood (not recorded which). These receptors originate from a man aged 25-45 years who had recovered from COVID-19. The CDR3 runs from the conserved cysteine through the conserved F or W. Fields, in order: V gene, clone size, CDR3 protein. The size of a clone is reported for some rows only, either as once, few or many, or as a class for expanded clones.

TRBV29-1 few CSVERSTEAFF
TRBV4-1 few CASSQEWDSNYGYTF
TRBV4-1 . CASSPAPGSNQPQHF
TRBV27 . CASLGRGSSYEQYF
TRBV27 . CASRLGDRGPGYTF
TRBV4-3 . CASSQDRGSSLGTEAFF
TRBV25-1 . CASSEGPQGVYGYTF
TRBV7-3 . CASSLAGGLGDTQYF
TRBV5-1 . CASSLADQGNGYTF
TRBV7-3 . CASSFSPGNEQFF
TRBV6-4 . CASSPDRVRADTQYF
TRBV7-9 . CASSLISRSVTEAFF
TRBV5-6 once CASSPQGGTEQFF
TRBV6-1 . CASSEAGGDRSYGYTF
TRBV19 . CASSSQGAGYTF
TRBV2 . CASRGDRQGALGTEAFF
TRBV5-1 . CASSLSENYGYTF
TRBV3-1/TRBV3-2 . CASTGRGAIDTQYF
TRBV19 . CASSSAVNTEAFF
TRBV28 . CASNLPVNTEAFF
TRBV7-9 . CASSLGQGNTIYF
TRBV29-1 . CSVDGTGNYGYTF
TRBV11-2 . CASSSRGAKETQYF
TRBV7-2 . CASSFTGYSNQPQHF
TRBV5-1 . CASSPGTGSYNEQFF
TRBV10-3 . CAISELGQGARSPLHF
TRBV6-1 once CASSEGQFSGYTF
TRBV5-4 . CASSRDRSEEKLFF
TRBV4-2 . CASSSTAPWGYTF
TRBV18 few CASSPGTGGGPQHF
TRBV12-3/TRBV12-4 . CATSLTLNTEAFF
TRBV5-1 . CASSPGTGFADTQYF
TRBV15 . CATSRGGIGQPQHF